This T cell receptor beta chain was profiled in a study of blood T cell repertoires in COVID-19. The CDR3 runs 16 residues. V lost 3 bases to trimming and J lost 2 bases, with 16 bases between them. Germline V gene sequence: CDR1 KGHSH, CDR2 LQKENI. Residents of 24 US areas, aged about 18 to 89 years, made up the participants. Among Cohort 3 donors, those recovered had two negative PCRs, clearance, or symptom resolution. TCRdb's copy holds only in-frame clones and misses some; the assay was immunoSEQ multiplex PCR. This sample has over 200,000 clones; over 75% occur once, and the top ten carry nearly 9.5%.

Sample: PBMCs or T cells enriched from blood (not recorded which). The genes are TRBV18 and TRBJ1-2; weak D call: TRBD1 (5 bases). The origin of this receptor is a man aged 40-49 years who had recovered from COVID-19. The CDR3 nucleotides read TGTGCCAGCTCACCCGGGAGGGGTGCTTCAAACTATGGCTACACCTTC. It yields the protein CASSPGRGASNYGYTF. Full variable domain (missing parts from reference TRBV18 and TRBJ1-2): NAGVMQNPRHLVRRRGQEARLRCSPMKGHSHVYWYRQLPEEGLKFMVYLQKENIIDESGMPKERFSAEFPKEGPSILRIQQVVRGDSAAYFCASSPGRGASNYGYTFGSGTRLTVV.